This T cell receptor (beta chain) came from a study of control samples from healthy donors and cancer patients. Profiled with immunoSEQ multiplex PCR; TCRdb holds only in-frame clones, not every one. Among 130,000 or so clones listed, 80% to 95% were seen once. The sample consisted of blood. The TCR sequence derives from a man aged 40-49 years in good health.

CDR3: CASSPSVVGRNTEAFF. CDR3 DNA sequence: TGTGCCAGCAGCCCCTCTGTGGTGGGCCGGAACACTGAAGCTTTCTTT. The genes are TRBV7-9 and TRBJ1-1; D unresolved. The V end lost 5 bases, the J end lost 1 base, and 17 bases lay between the germline ends. Germline values: CDR1 SEHNR, CDR2 FQNEAQ (reference sequence). This CDR3 region has 16 residues.